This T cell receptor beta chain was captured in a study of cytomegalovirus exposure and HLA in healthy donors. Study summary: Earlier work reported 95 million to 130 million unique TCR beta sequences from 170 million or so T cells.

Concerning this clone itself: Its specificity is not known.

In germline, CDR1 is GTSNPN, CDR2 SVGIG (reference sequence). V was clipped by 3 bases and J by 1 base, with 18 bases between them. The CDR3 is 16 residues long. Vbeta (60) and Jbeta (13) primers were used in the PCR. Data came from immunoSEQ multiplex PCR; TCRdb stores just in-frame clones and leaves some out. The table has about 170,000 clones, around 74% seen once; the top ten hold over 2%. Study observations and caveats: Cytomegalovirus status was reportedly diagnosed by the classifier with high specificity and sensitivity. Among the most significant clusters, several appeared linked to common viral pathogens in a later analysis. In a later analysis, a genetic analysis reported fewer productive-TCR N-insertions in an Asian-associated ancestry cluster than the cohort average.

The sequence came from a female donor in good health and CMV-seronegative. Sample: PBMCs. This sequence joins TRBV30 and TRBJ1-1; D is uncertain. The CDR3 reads CAWRAAGGRENTEAFF. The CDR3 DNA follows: TGTGCCTGGAGGGCGGCGGGTGGGCGTGAGAACACTGAAGCTTTCTTT.